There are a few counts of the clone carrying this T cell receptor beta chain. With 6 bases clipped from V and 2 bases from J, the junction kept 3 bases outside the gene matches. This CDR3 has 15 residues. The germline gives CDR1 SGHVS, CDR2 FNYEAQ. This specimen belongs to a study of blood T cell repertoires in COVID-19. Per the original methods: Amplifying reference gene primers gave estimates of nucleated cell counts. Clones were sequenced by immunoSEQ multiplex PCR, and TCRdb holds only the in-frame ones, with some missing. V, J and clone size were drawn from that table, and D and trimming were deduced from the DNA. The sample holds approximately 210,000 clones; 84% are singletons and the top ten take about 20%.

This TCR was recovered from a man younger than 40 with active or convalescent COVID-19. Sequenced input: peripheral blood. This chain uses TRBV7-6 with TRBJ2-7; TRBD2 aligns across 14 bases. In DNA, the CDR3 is TGTGCCAGCAGTACGACTAGCGGGGGGGCCTACGAGCAGTACTTC. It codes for CASSTTSGGAYEQYF.